The clone carrying this T cell receptor (beta chain) occurred a few times. Its antigen is undetermined. The method was immunoSEQ multiplex PCR; TCRdb's version includes in-frame clones alone and lacks a portion of them. The sample carries roughly 10,000 clones, 29% recorded once. These data are taken from a study of T cells in localized non-small cell lung cancer. Points from the study as a whole: Heterogeneity remains possible, as sequencing covered one tumor region only. Increased T cell density in blood showed an association with longer overall survival.

The germline CDR1 and CDR2 sequences are MNHGY and SAAAGT. The CDR3 covers 13 residues. With V trimmed by 2 bases and J by 4 bases, 2 bases remained unmatched. This clonotype was obtained from a man aged 40-75 years with stage I lung adenocarcinoma. The chain recombines TRBV6-8 with TRBJ2-7, with TRBD1 identical over 7 bases. The specimen comprised lung tumor tissue, sampled before any cancer treatment. The CDR3 DNA sequence: TGTGCCAGCAGTTACAGACAGGGATACGAGCAGTACTTC. It is translated as CASSYRQGYEQYF.